This entry lists 20 T cell receptor beta chains sequenced from one sample in a study of blood T cell repertoires in COVID-19. Only in-frame clones appear in the TCRdb table, and some are missing; sequencing was by immunoSEQ multiplex PCR. This table holds about 100,000 clones, over 80% found once. The specimen sequenced was peripheral blood. Source of these receptors: a woman aged 70 to 79 with acute or convalescent COVID-19.

The gene calls are TRBV5-1 and TRBJ1-6; perhaps TRBD1 as D (6 bases). Germline values: CDR1 SGHRS, CDR2 YFSETQ. The CDR3 contains 14 residues. Trimming pared 4 bases from V and 14 bases from J, leaving 19 bases between. The CDR3 coding sequence is TGCGCCAGCAGCCTCGGACAGTCACAAGCCACCCTCCACTTT. Its translation is CASSLGQSQATLHF.

V gene TRBV4-2 combines with J gene TRBJ1-1; perhaps TRBD1 as D (6 bases). Germline CDR1 and CDR2: LGHNA and YNFKEQ. This CDR3 region has 15 residues. V gave up 4 bases and J gave up 1 base, with 13 bases separating them. The CDR3 loop reads CASSLSEDRNTEAFF. The CDR3, as DNA: TGTGCCAGCAGCCTCTCCGAGGACAGGAACACTGAAGCTTTCTTT.

The V gene is TRBV24-1, the J gene TRBJ2-2; 7 nucleotides align to TRBD1. CDR1 and CDR2 (germline): KGHDR, SFDVKD. The junction had 2 bases not matched to a gene; V was cut back by 1 base and J by 1 base. The CDR3 totals 16 residues. The CDR3 loop is CATSDLRTGNTGELFF. Here the CDR3 DNA reads TGTGCCACCAGTGATTTAAGGACAGGGAACACCGGGGAGCTGTTTTTT.

The chain uses TRBV7-2 and TRBJ1-2; D may be TRBD1 (6 bases). V lost 1 base and J lost 2, with 11 bases in between. The length of the CDR3 is 15 residues. Germline V lookup: CDR1 SGHTA, CDR2 FQGNSA. The CDR3 is CASSLEQGVNYGYTF. CDR3 DNA: TGTGCCAGCAGCTTAGAACAGGGCGTAAACTATGGCTACACCTTC. Based on the CDR3 plus reference TRBV7-2 and TRBJ1-2, the full variable domain is GAGVSQSPSNKVTEKGKDVELRCDPISGHTALYWYRQSLGQGLEFLIYFQGNSAPDKSGLPSDRFSAERTGGSVSTLTIQRTQQEDSAVYLCASSLEQGVNYGYTFGSGTRLTVV.

This rearrangement joins TRBV29-1 to TRBJ2-5; D uncertain. Germline assignment: CDR1 SQVTM and CDR2 ANQGSEA. The CDR3 has 12 amino acids. The ends were cut back, 4 bases at V and 5 bases at J, with 11 bases in the middle. The DNA of the CDR3 is TGCAGCGTTGGGGTTATCGGGGAGACCCAGTACTTC. It specifies CSVGVIGETQYF.

The chain links TRBV18 to TRBJ1-2; no reliable D call. V lost 6 bases and J lost 8, with 13 bases in between. The germline CDR1 and CDR2 sequences are KGHSH and LQKENI. CDR3 size: 12 residues. CDR3 sequence: CASSYWTGGYTF. For the CDR3, the DNA is TGTGCCAGCTCTTACTGGACGGGGGGCTACACCTTC.

The chain uses TRBV27 and TRBJ1-5, with TRBD1 matching 8 bases. V shed 8 bases, J shed 2 bases, and the junction held 8 bases outside the gene matches. CDR3 size: 15 residues. Germline CDR1 is MNHEY and CDR2 is SMNVEV (reference sequence). The CDR3 loop is CASGQGAVGNQPQHF. In DNA, the CDR3 is TGTGCCAGCGGGCAGGGGGCCGTGGGCAATCAGCCCCAGCATTTT.

This clone was detected only a few times. The rearrangement links TRBV5-4 to TRBJ2-2; D not resolved. The ends were cut back, 6 bases at V and 3 bases at J, with 9 bases in the middle. Per germline, CDR1 SGHNT and CDR2 YYREEE (reference sequence). The CDR3 has 13 amino acids. The CDR3 spells CASTHTDTGELFF. CDR3 coding DNA: TGTGCCAGCACCCATACGGACACCGGGGAGCTGTTTTTT.

The V gene is TRBV7-7, the J gene TRBJ2-5; D is perhaps TRBD1 (6 bases). Germline V CDR1 and CDR2: SSHAT, FNYEAQ (reference sequence). Trimming removed 1 base at V and 5 bases at J, with 14 bases between. This CDR3 comprises 15 residues. CDR3 residues: CASSLVRGHGETQYF. The CDR3 DNA is TGTGCCAGCAGCTTAGTCAGGGGACACGGGGAGACCCAGTACTTC.

The rearrangement joins TRBV10-3 to TRBJ2-1; TRBD1 agrees at 9 bases. Germline values: CDR1 ENHRY, CDR2 SYGVKD. Trimming cost V 10 bases and J 3 bases; bases outside gene matches: 16. There are 17 residues in the CDR3. The CDR3, as DNA: TGTGCCAGCTCACTCTACCTAGGACAGGGGATCTACAATGAGCAGTTCTTC. Amino acid sequence: CASSLYLGQGIYNEQFF.

V and J are TRBV10-3 and TRBJ2-7; 8 positions agree with TRBD2. The V and J ends lost 6 bases and 4 bases, in that order; junction bases with no gene match: 11. The CDR3 loop spans 15 amino acids. Germline CDR1 is ENHRY and CDR2 is SYGVKD. The CDR3 spells CAIRESGGPGYEQYV. The CDR3 DNA reads TGTGCCATCAGGGAATCGGGGGGGCCGGGGTACGAGCAGTACGTC.

This chain links TRBV10-3 with TRBJ2-5; D ambiguous. This CDR3 has 13 residues. Trimming took 2 bases from V and 0 from J, leaving 4 bases between them. CDR1 ENHRY and CDR2 SYGVKD come from the germline V gene. CDR3 loop: CAISETYQETQYF. The CDR3 nucleotides read TGTGCCATCAGTGAGACTTACCAAGAGACCCAGTACTTC.

The V call is TRBV28, the J call TRBJ1-2; 8 bases match TRBD1. CDR1 MDHEN and CDR2 SYDVKM come from the germline V gene. V gave up 6 bases and J gave up 7 bases; unmatched junction bases: 7. The length of the CDR3 is 13 residues. Here the CDR3 DNA reads TGTGCCAGCAGCTTAGACAGGGGTGGTGGCTACACCTTC. Translation gives CASSLDRGGGYTF.

The chain uses TRBV11-2 and TRBJ1-2; 8 bases are a match to TRBD1. The CDR3 consists of 15 residues. In germline, CDR1 is SGHAT, CDR2 FQNNGV. The trim removed 0 bases at V and 5 bases at J, leaving 5 bases unmatched. In DNA, the CDR3 is TGTGCCAGCAGCTTAGAGGGCAGGGGGCGGTATGGCTACACCTTC. This encodes CASSLEGRGRYGYTF. The entire variable domain, with the rest obtained from reference TRBV11-2 and TRBJ1-2, is as follows: EAGVAQSPRYKIIEKRQSVAFWCNPISGHATLYWYQQILGQGPKLLIQFQNNGVVDDSQLPKDRFSAERLKGVDSTLKIQPAKLEDSAVYLCASSLEGRGRYGYTFGSGTRLTVV.

V gene TRBV3-1 (or the pseudogene TRBV3-2) combines with J gene TRBJ2-3; perhaps TRBD2 as D (5 bases). Germline V CDR1 and CDR2: LGHDT, YNNKEL (reference sequence). V lost 4 bases to trimming and J lost 8 bases, with 13 bases between them. The CDR3 consists of 13 residues. CDR3 in DNA: TGTGCCAGCAGCCGGACCGGGATCTCTACGCAGTATTTT. Translated, it gives CASSRTGISTQYF.

This chain uses TRBV7-6 with TRBJ2-6; D gene unclear. Germline-derived CDR1 and CDR2 are SGHVS and FNYEAQ. This CDR3 comprises 16 residues. V dropped 2 bases and J dropped 4 bases, with 12 bases sitting between them. CDR3 nucleotide sequence: TGTGCCAGCAGCTTAATGGCAGGTTCCGGGGCCAACGTCCTGACTTTC. Translation gives CASSLMAGSGANVLTF.

J is TRBJ1-2 and V is TRBV9, with D unclear. V was pared by 0 bases and J by 5 bases, with 14 bases between. The length of the CDR3 is 15 residues. Germline loops: CDR1 SGDLS, CDR2 YYNGEE. CDR3 region: CASSVESGVEYGYTF. The CDR3 nucleotides are TGTGCCAGCAGCGTAGAGTCCGGGGTCGAGTATGGCTACACCTTC.

J is TRBJ1-1 and V is TRBV5-5, with D maybe TRBD1 (6 bases). Trimming took 4 bases from V and 6 from J, leaving 13 bases between them. CDR1 SGHKS and CDR2 YYEKEE come from the germline V gene (reference sequence). CDR3 length: 13 residues. CDR3 amino acids: CASSVQGVSEAFF. In nucleotides, the CDR3 is TGTGCCAGCAGCGTACAGGGAGTGTCTGAAGCTTTCTTT. Variable domain in full (rest from reference TRBV5-5 and TRBJ1-1): DAGVTQSPTHLIKTRGQQVTLRCSPISGHKSVSWYQQVLGQGPQFIFQYYEKEERGRGNFPDRFSARQFPNYSSELNVNALLLGDSALYLCASSVQGVSEAFFGQGTRLTVV.

The V call is TRBV2, the J call TRBJ2-7, with TRBD1 identical over 8 bases. This CDR3 contains 14 residues. Germline V gene sequence: CDR1 SNHLY, CDR2 FYNNEI. V was pared by 2 bases and J by 7 bases, with 7 bases of the junction left unmatched. The CDR3 sequence: CASSETGTGFEQYF. CDR3 nucleotide sequence: TGTGCCAGCAGTGAAACAGGGACAGGATTTGAGCAGTACTTC.

This clone was detected a few times. This chain joins TRBV2 and TRBJ1-6; 8 nucleotides align to TRBD1. The germline CDR1 and CDR2 sequences are SNHLY and FYNNEI. Unmatched junction bases numbered 11, after V lost 4 bases and J lost 9 bases. The CDR3 is 16 amino acids. The DNA for the CDR3 is TGTGCCAGCAGTGTGGCGGCAGGGGGCGGGAGTTCACCCCTCCACTTT. Translated, it gives CASSVAAGGGSSPLHF.